A selection of T cell receptor beta chains follows, all from one sample in a study of T cell responses to AZD1222 COVID-19 vaccine. Data came from immunoSEQ multiplex PCR; TCRdb stores just in-frame clones and leaves some out. The sample lists about 180,000 clones; more than 80% were seen once. This specimen was peripheral blood, taken 28 days after the second dose of the MenACWY control vaccine. These receptors all stem from an adult who received the MenACWY meningococcal vaccine as a control. CDR3s include the opening cysteine and the closing phenylalanine or tryptophan. D genes are given only for firm matches. The size field is filled for only some rows; it gives once, few, many or a size class.

D gene	clone size	J gene	V gene	CDR3 protein	CDR3 DNA
-	-	TRBJ1-5	TRBV27	CASSLRGGPSNQPQHF	TGTGCCAGCAGTCTCCGAGGGGGGCCTAGCAATCAGCCCCAGCATTTT
-	-	TRBJ1-4	TRBV18	CASSPRQTNEKLFF	TGTGCCAGCTCACCACGGCAGACTAATGAAAAACTGTTTTTT
TRBD1	-	TRBJ1-4	TRBV9	CASSVYRGPRVGEKLFF	TGTGCCAGCAGCGTTTACAGGGGCCCGCGCGTGGGTGAAAAACTGTTTTTT
-	-	TRBJ2-7	TRBV2	CASYQGGTSGEQYF	TGTGCCAGTTACCAGGGAGGCACGTCGGGCGAGCAGTACTTC
-	-	TRBJ2-7	TRBV10-2	CASLGDYEQYF	TGCGCCAGCTTGGGAGACTACGAGCAGTACTTC
TRBD2	-	TRBJ2-7	TRBV29-1	CSVEDRSSGSSYEQYF	TGCAGCGTTGAAGATCGTTCTAGCGGGAGCTCCTACGAGCAGTACTTC
-	-	TRBJ2-2	TRBV27	CASSPRDLLRGELFF	TGTGCCAGCAGTCCCCGGGACCTTCTCAGGGGGGAGCTGTTTTTT
TRBD2	-	TRBJ2-3	TRBV7-2	CASSFTSGRGNTQYF	TGTGCCAGCAGCTTTACTAGCGGGAGGGGAAATACGCAGTATTTT
-	-	TRBJ1-2	TRBV27	CASIGRGYGYTF	TGTGCCAGCATAGGGCGCGGCTATGGCTACACCTTC
TRBD1	-	TRBJ1-4	TRBV28	CASSAQGAGTNEKLFF	TGTGCCAGCAGTGCACAGGGGGCGGGCACTAATGAAAAACTGTTTTTT
-	-	TRBJ1-2	TRBV15	CATSRDLGQGSYGYTF	TGTGCCACCAGCAGAGATCTGGGCCAGGGGAGCTATGGCTACACCTTC
-	-	TRBJ2-6	TRBV28	CASSFRAAGANVLTF	TGTGCCAGCAGTTTTAGGGCAGCTGGGGCCAACGTCCTGACTTTC
TRBD1	few	TRBJ2-3	TRBV18	CASSLRGDTQYF	TGTGCCAGCTCACTCAGGGGGGATACGCAGTATTTT
-	-	TRBJ1-1	TRBV7-9	CASSFSQGGNTEAFF	TGTGCCAGCAGCTTTTCGCAAGGGGGGAACACTGAAGCTTTCTTT